Below are 14 T cell receptor beta chains sequenced from a single sample in a study of OX40 agonist ivuxolimab in advanced cancers. Profiling relied on immunoSEQ multiplex PCR, and the TCRdb table lists in-frame clones only, not all of them. The sample gives roughly 48,000 clones, over 80% of which show up once; more than 0.9% is in the top ten. The material sequenced was CD4+ or CD8+ T cells sorted from blood, taken in a trial of the OX40 agonist ivuxolimab. The receptors come from an adult with an advanced solid tumor such as melanoma, head and neck, liver or kidney cancer.

The rearrangement links TRBV11-2 to TRBJ2-3, with D uncertain. Germline assignment: CDR1 SGHAT and CDR2 FQNNGV. CDR3 size: 15 residues. V dropped 7 bases and J dropped 1 base, with 15 bases sitting between them. The CDR3 is CASTDQSRGTDTQYF. The CDR3 coding sequence is TGTGCCAGCACCGATCAGAGCCGTGGCACAGATACGCAGTATTTT.

J is TRBJ1-1 and V is TRBV5-1; 10 positions match TRBD1. The ends lost 4 bases at V and 2 bases at J; junction bases unmatched: 5. This CDR3 is 15 amino acids long. Germline V gives CDR1 SGHRS, CDR2 YFSETQ. The CDR3 DNA reads TGCGCCAGCAGCGACAAGACAGGGGGCAACACTGAAGCTTTCTTT. This encodes CASSDKTGGNTEAFF.

The rearrangement uses TRBV11-2 and TRBJ1-5, with 7 nucleotides matching TRBD1. Germline V gene lookup returns CDR1 SGHAT and CDR2 FQNNGV. This CDR3 is 15 amino acids long. The ends lost 5 bases at V and 5 bases at J; junction bases unmatched: 9. The CDR3 sequence is CASSREGGGDQPQHF. The CDR3 nucleotides are TGTGCCAGCAGCCGGGAGGGAGGGGGCGATCAGCCCCAGCATTTT.

Notes on this clone: Other DNA sequences within the sample encode an identical CDR3. This rearrangement joins TRBV30 to TRBJ2-2, with D hard to call. The length of the CDR3 is 14 residues. The V end lost 3 bases, the J end lost 6 bases, and 14 bases lay between the germline ends. In germline, CDR1 is GTSNPN, CDR2 SVGIG (reference sequence). The CDR3 sequence is CAWREWVGPGELFF. CDR3 sequence (DNA): TGTGCCTGGAGGGAGTGGGTGGGTCCCGGGGAGCTGTTTTTT.

The rearrangement joins TRBV6-1 to TRBJ1-2; D is unclear. The V end lost 1 base, the J end lost 5 bases, and 8 bases lay between the germline ends. Germline V gene lookup returns CDR1 MNHNS and CDR2 SASEGT. The CDR3 is 13 residues long. The CDR3 coding sequence is TGTGCCAGCAGTGAAGGGACTACATATGGCTACACCTTC. This encodes CASSEGTTYGYTF.

The J gene is TRBJ1-1, the V gene TRBV9, with D possibly TRBD1 on 5 matching bases. The V gene lost 5 bases and the J gene lost 0 bases, with 14 bases spanning the gap. CDR3 size: 15 residues. Germline V gene data show CDR1 as SGDLS and CDR2 as YYNGEE. CDR3 amino acids: CASSPGGGMNTEAFF. The DNA for the CDR3 is TGTGCCAGCAGTCCCGGCGGGGGAATGAACACTGAAGCTTTCTTT.

This chain uses TRBV7-6 with TRBJ2-7; 8 bases are a match to TRBD2. CDR1 and CDR2 from the germline V gene are SGHVS and FNYEAQ. The CDR3 length is 16 residues. Unmatched junction bases numbered 7, after V lost 1 base and J lost 2 bases. CDR3 sequence: CASSLVEAGGPYEQYF. The CDR3 nucleotides read TGTGCCAGCAGCTTAGTTGAGGCGGGGGGCCCCTACGAGCAGTACTTC.

The V and J genes are TRBV5-1 and TRBJ2-5; TRBD2 agrees at 12 bases. The V gene's germline CDR1 is SGHRS and CDR2 YFSETQ. Trimming removed 0 bases from V and 6 bases from J; junction bases left unmatched: 6. This CDR3 has 16 amino acids. The CDR3 spells CASSLDLAGGRKTQYF. CDR3 DNA sequence: TGCGCCAGCAGCTTGGATCTAGCGGGGGGGAGGAAGACCCAGTACTTC.

V gene TRBV19 combines with J gene TRBJ1-2; no clear D. The CDR3 contains 13 residues. Germline values: CDR1 LNHDA, CDR2 SQIVND (reference sequence). Trimming removed 2 bases at V and 4 bases at J, with 8 bases between. As DNA, the CDR3 is TGTGCCAGTAGTATAACCGGATCCTATGGCTACACCTTC. Amino acids: CASSITGSYGYTF.

The chain combines TRBV29-1 with TRBJ2-7; 7 nucleotides agree with TRBD1. Trimming cost V 4 bases and J 7 bases; bases outside gene matches: 7. Germline V gene lookup returns CDR1 SQVTM and CDR2 ANQGSEA. CDR3 length: 12 residues. CDR3: CSVAKGAREQYF. For the CDR3, the DNA is TGCAGCGTTGCGAAGGGGGCAAGGGAGCAGTACTTC.

V and J are TRBV18 and TRBJ2-7; possibly TRBD2 for D (6 bases). This CDR3 is built from 14 residues. The V and J ends lost 5 bases and 7 bases respectively, with 18 bases between them. Germline loops: CDR1 KGHSH, CDR2 LQKENI. The CDR3, as DNA: TGTGCCAGCTCAGCCGGACGGCCGGGGAGGGAGCAGTACTTC. This codes for CASSAGRPGREQYF.

This sequence joins TRBV5-6 and TRBJ2-1; tentatively, D is TRBD1 or TRBD2 (6 bases each). Trimming left V 1 base short and J 6 bases short, with 17 bases between. The CDR3 spans 16 residues. CDR1 SGHDT and CDR2 YYEEEE come from the germline V gene. Here the CDR3 DNA reads TGTGCCAGCAGCTTGAATCCGAGGGGGGAAGCCAATGAGCAGTTCTTC. Its translation: CASSLNPRGEANEQFF.

V is TRBV6-4 and J is TRBJ2-1; 11 bases agree with TRBD2. The V and J ends lost 4 bases and 9 bases, in that order; junction bases with no gene match: 8. The CDR3 contains 15 residues. The germline gives CDR1 MRHNA, CDR2 SNTAGT. Here the CDR3 DNA reads TGTGCCAGCAGTGTATTTAGCGGGGGGGCTGGTGAGCAGTTCTTC. Protein: CASSVFSGGAGEQFF.

The chain employs TRBV10-1 and TRBJ2-1; 11 bases line up with TRBD2. This CDR3 has 18 amino acids. The V gene's germline CDR1 is WNHNN and CDR2 SYGVQD (reference sequence). V shed 0 bases, J shed 3 bases, and the junction held 7 bases outside the gene matches. The DNA of the CDR3 is TGCGCCAGCAGTGAGTCATTGACTAGCGGGGCCGACTACAATGAGCAGTTCTTC. It translates to CASSESLTSGADYNEQFF.